Sequencing of this T cell receptor beta chain was carried out in a study of OX40 agonist ivuxolimab in advanced cancers. Turning to the study itself: Patients assigned to dose escalation were diagnosed with hepatocellular carcinoma, melanoma, renal cell or head and neck cancer. Those enrolled were around 87% male, with a mean age of approximately 60 years and ages from about 20 to 90. Overall study results and limits: It was not determined which antigens were specifically recognized by the peripheral T cells that had undergone clonal expansion.

Notes on this clone: No antigen is known for it.

Germline CDR1 is SGHTA and CDR2 is FQGTGA. The CDR3 totals 13 residues. The V end lost 5 bases, the J end lost 7 bases, and 11 bases lay between the germline ends. Produced via immunoSEQ multiplex PCR; TCRdb's table is partial and in-frame only. Among about 76,000 clones listed, roughly 80% were seen once. V usage is TRBV7-3 and J usage is TRBJ1-4; D is unresolved. This clonotype originated in an adult with an advanced solid tumor such as melanoma, head and neck, liver or kidney cancer. The sample was CD4+ or CD8+ T cells sorted from blood, taken in a trial of the OX40 agonist ivuxolimab. CDR3 nucleotides: TGTGCCAGCAGCCCTGAACCGGGTGAAAAACTGTTTTTT. Its translation is CASSPEPGEKLFF.